The present T cell receptor (beta chain) was sequenced within a study of shared clonotypes between healthy human individuals. Study-wide background: Per donor, CD8 memory used one plate, CD8 naive used two, CD4 memory used three and CD4 naive used three. Study-level points and caveats: Rarefaction curves obtained for sorted subsets showed sequencing incomplete despite large depth. In general, naive subsets displayed greater estimated richness than memory subsets did. An anticipated effect of sequencing depth on clonotype sharing among donors was recognized.

In the naive CD8 group, cells lacked CD45RO and were positively selected for CCR7, so terminally differentiated effector memory CD45RA+ cells were left out. Note on this clone: Antigen unknown.

Only in-frame clones appear in the TCRdb table, and some are missing; sequencing was by immunoSEQ multiplex PCR. The sample includes hundreds of thousands of clones, 85% to 95% of them seen just once. The V gene's germline CDR1 is MNHEY and CDR2 SVGAGI. The CDR3 runs to 11 residues. V dropped 7 bases and J dropped 8 bases, with 11 bases sitting between them. This TCR derives from a man aged 25 to 40 in good health. The sample was naive CD8+ T cells sorted from blood. The V gene is TRBV6-5, the J gene TRBJ1-2, with unresolved D. The CDR3 here is CASTDSAGYTF. The CDR3 nucleotides are TGTGCCAGCACCGACTCCGCAGGCTACACCTTC.